These 20 T cell receptor beta chains originate from one sample sequenced in a study of radiotherapy plus CTLA-4 blockade in lung cancer. TCRdb's copy holds only in-frame clones and misses some; the assay was immunoSEQ multiplex PCR. The table has some 33,000 clones, roughly 71% seen once; the top ten hold 4.7%. The sample consisted of peripheral blood, taken from a patient treated with radiotherapy plus ipilimumab. The receptors originated from a human donor with non-small cell lung cancer whose response to radiotherapy plus ipilimumab could not be evaluated.

The chain carries TRBV14 and TRBJ2-3, with TRBD2 matching over 12 bases. Germline lookup yields CDR1 SGHDN and CDR2 FVKESK. This CDR3 region has 14 residues. J gave up 8 bases and V 1 base, and 1 base lay outside the gene matches. For the CDR3, the DNA is TGTGCCAGCAGCCAAGGGACTAGCGGGACTACGCAGTATTTT. Its protein product is CASSQGTSGTTQYF.

The chain recombines TRBV19 with TRBJ2-3, with D possibly TRBD1 on 6 matching bases. Trimming took 7 bases from V and 5 from J, leaving 10 bases between them. This CDR3 is 12 amino acids long. CDR1 is LNHDA and CDR2 is SQIVND in the germline V gene (reference sequence). The CDR3 DNA reads TGTGCCAGTAAAGGGGGACGAGATACGCAGTATTTT. Protein product: CASKGGRDTQYF.

The chain carries TRBV7-3 and TRBJ2-1; the match to TRBD2 covers 8 bases. V was pared by 2 bases and J by 6 bases, with 3 bases of the junction left unmatched. This CDR3 has 14 amino acids. Germline-derived CDR1 and CDR2 are SGHTA and FQGTGA. This CDR3 reads CASSLAGGPNEQFF. CDR3 in DNA: TGTGCCAGCAGCTTAGCGGGAGGTCCCAATGAGCAGTTCTTC.

This rearrangement joins TRBV5-4 to TRBJ2-7; 11 bases map to TRBD2. With 0 bases clipped from V and 0 bases from J, the junction kept 8 bases outside the gene matches. Germline loops: CDR1 SGHNT, CDR2 YYREEE (reference sequence). The CDR3 extends over 18 amino acids. CDR3 protein: CASSLGLASGRRSYEQYF. The CDR3 DNA reads as TGTGCCAGCAGCTTGGGTTTGGCTAGCGGGAGGCGCTCCTACGAGCAGTACTTC.

The V call is TRBV30, the J call TRBJ1-6, with D uncertain. The CDR3 sequence is 17 residues long. The V end lost 2 bases, the J end lost 4 bases, and 18 bases lay between the germline ends. The germline CDR1 and CDR2 sequences are GTSNPN and SVGIG (reference sequence). The CDR3 region has the DNA TGTGCCTGGAGTAGTCAGGCCGAAGACCCATATAATTCACCCCTCCACTTT. Translation: CAWSSQAEDPYNSPLHF.

The genes are TRBV21-1 and TRBJ2-7; the table's D gene call, TRBD2, was not cross checked with the DNA. TRBV21-1 is shown as a pseudogene. The CDR3 covers 15 residues. The CDR3 protein is CASTRGGRAPYEQYF. The CDR3 DNA reads as TGTGCCAGCACCAGGGGCGGGAGGGCCCCCTACGAGCAGTACTTC.

The chain has TRBV6-5 and TRBJ2-2, with D possibly TRBD2 on 6 matching bases. The CDR3 covers 14 residues. CDR1 MNHEY and CDR2 SVGAGI come from the germline V gene. Trimming left V 11 bases short and J 4 bases short, with 17 bases between. The CDR3 here is CASRMGLSTGELFF. CDR3 nucleotides: TGTGCCTCCCGTATGGGACTTAGCACCGGGGAGCTGTTTTTT.

This clone was detected only once. The chain uses TRBV19 and TRBJ2-7, with D perhaps TRBD2 (6 bases). This CDR3 comprises 15 residues. Germline values: CDR1 LNHDA, CDR2 SQIVND (reference sequence). With 3 bases removed from V and 2 bases from J, the gap between germline ends came to 14 bases. The CDR3 DNA reads TGTGCCAGTAGTATGGAGGCGGGCGGGGCCTACGAGCAGTACTTC. Translation gives CASSMEAGGAYEQYF.

The chain joins TRBV10-1 to TRBJ2-5; 11 bases agree with TRBD2. The J call may be in error: the DNA end matches TRBJ2-7 better. The length of the CDR3 is 14 residues. Germline V lookup: CDR1 WNHNN, CDR2 SYGVQD (reference sequence). The CDR3 DNA sequence: TGCGCCAGCAGTGCAACTAGCGGGAGTTACGAGCAGTACTTC. Amino acid sequence: CASSATSGSYEQYF.

The CDR3 sequence is CASSQGRLAGSYEQYF. The CDR3 DNA is TGTGCCAGCAGCCAAGGACGACTAGCGGGGTCCTACGAGCAGTACTTC. The rearrangement joins TRBV14 to TRBJ2-7; 11 nucleotides agree with TRBD2. The germline V gene encodes CDR1 SGHDN and CDR2 FVKESK. V dropped 1 base and J dropped 1; count of bases not matched to a gene: 3. The CDR3 extends over 16 amino acids.

The table lists this clone with a few counts. This sequence joins TRBV7-2 and TRBJ2-5, with unresolved D. CDR1 is SGHTA, CDR2 FQGNSA, per germline. Trimming cost V 5 bases and J 4 bases, with 17 bases left between them. The CDR3 is 15 residues long. CDR3 nucleotide sequence: TGTGCCAGCAGCCCACGGGTTGATCCCCGAGAGACCCAGTACTTC. This encodes CASSPRVDPRETQYF.

The chain has TRBV7-9 and TRBJ2-7, with D possibly TRBD2 on 6 matching bases. The CDR3 has 13 residues. CDR1 is SEHNR and CDR2 is FQNEAQ in the germline V gene (reference sequence). V lost 4 bases, J lost 6 bases, and 13 bases lay in between. The CDR3 coding sequence is TGTGCCAGCAGCTCCCGGGGGAATACCGAGCAGTACTTC. Its protein is CASSSRGNTEQYF.

This clone showed up just once. This chain joins TRBV7-2 and TRBJ2-6; D is possibly TRBD2 (5 bases). V lost 5 bases and J 0 bases, leaving 17 bases between the germline ends. There are 18 residues in the CDR3. From germline, CDR1 is SGHTA and CDR2 FQGNSA. The CDR3 here is CASSIRTAAHSGANVLTF. The CDR3 nucleotides are TGTGCCAGCAGCATAAGGACTGCGGCCCACTCTGGGGCCAACGTCCTGACTTTC.

The CDR3 is CASRPGGGGLETQYF. CDR3 bases: TGTGCCAGCAGGCCCGGTGGAGGGGGCTTGGAGACCCAGTACTTC. The chain couples TRBV6-1 to TRBJ2-5; tentative D call: TRBD1 (7 bases). The V gene's germline CDR1 is MNHNS and CDR2 SASEGT. This CDR3 comprises 15 residues. V was shortened by 6 bases and J by 5 bases, with 19 bases between the two germline ends.

The chain employs TRBV2 and TRBJ2-1; weak D call: TRBD2 (5 bases). In germline, CDR1 is SNHLY, CDR2 FYNNEI. The V end was cut by 2 bases, the J end by 7 bases, with 18 bases between. The length of the CDR3 is 16 residues. CDR3 in DNA: TGTGCCAGCAGTGAACAGCTAGCAACCTTGCGGAATGAGCAGTTCTTC. Translated, it gives CASSEQLATLRNEQFF.

The chain combines TRBV4-3 with TRBJ2-7; D is undetermined. Trimming cost V 1 base and J 2 bases, with 15 bases left between them. This CDR3 has 16 residues. CDR1 is LGHNA and CDR2 is YSLEER in the germline V gene. CDR3 DNA sequence: TGCGCCAGCAGCCAAGCCGGGTCCACCACCACCTACGAGCAGTACTTC. This gives the protein CASSQAGSTTTYEQYF.

This clone was seen more than once but under ten times. The CDR3 coding sequence is TGTGCCAGCAGCTTGGGTCCGGGTTACGAGCAGTACTTC. It translates to CASSLGPGYEQYF. The chain has TRBV5-6 and TRBJ2-7; unclear D gene. Trimming pared 0 bases from V and 4 bases from J, leaving 8 bases between. CDR3 length equals 13 residues. Germline V CDR1 and CDR2: SGHDT, YYEEEE.

The gene calls are TRBV6-1 and TRBJ2-7; TRBD1 matches at 8 bases. Losses at the gene ends were 7 bases for V and 0 bases for J; bases not matched to a gene: 2. Germline-derived CDR1 and CDR2 are MNHNS and SASEGT. This CDR3 has 13 residues. The CDR3 DNA reads TGTGCCAGCACCGGGACAGGCTCCTACGAGCAGTACTTC. It codes for CASTGTGSYEQYF.

The chain combines TRBV7-9 with TRBJ2-3; D is unclear. Trimming stripped 1 base from V and 3 bases from J, with 11 bases between. The CDR3 extends over 15 amino acids. Germline values: CDR1 SEHNR, CDR2 FQNEAQ (reference sequence). CDR3 DNA sequence: TGTGCCAGCAGCTTAGTACCGAGTAGAACAGATACGCAGTATTTT. Translated, it gives CASSLVPSRTDTQYF.

This clone was detected a few times. This sequence joins TRBV19 and TRBJ2-7, with 10 bases aligning to TRBD2. V shed 5 bases, J shed 3 bases, and the junction held 10 bases outside the gene matches. The germline gives CDR1 LNHDA, CDR2 SQIVND (reference sequence). The CDR3 sequence is 16 residues long. The CDR3 DNA is TGTGCCAGTAGTCGAGCGGTAAAGCGGGAGGGCTACGAGCAGTACTTC. Protein product: CASSRAVKREGYEQYF.